The source of this T cell receptor beta chain is a study of OX40 agonist ivuxolimab in advanced cancers. The wider study: Patients took ivuxolimab, an agonistic anti-OX40 (CD134) antibody.

Measured with immunoSEQ multiplex PCR; TCRdb has only the in-frame clones, and not every one. In the table there are 80,000 to 100,000 clones, under 95% of which are singletons. Regarding the study as a whole: Low normalized clonal expansion also occurred in some nonresponding patients. With doses of 0.1 to 3.0 mg/kg, CD4+ and CD8+ blood T cells had undergone clonal expansion by week 6.

Per the germline V gene, CDR1 is LNHDA and CDR2 is SQIVND (reference sequence). Trimming cost V 3 bases and J 1 base; bases outside gene matches: 3. This CDR3 comprises 15 residues. As to this clone: Its antigen is undetermined.

The sample was CD4+ or CD8+ T cells sorted from blood, taken in a trial of the OX40 agonist ivuxolimab. The TCR was taken from an adult with an advanced solid tumor such as melanoma, head and neck, liver or kidney cancer. This chain uses TRBV19 with TRBJ2-4, with 7 bases matching TRBD1. CDR3 DNA: TGTGCCAGTAGTATGACAGGGTTGGCCAAAAACATTCAGTACTTC. This gives the protein CASSMTGLAKNIQYF.